The clone carrying this T cell receptor (beta chain) showed up many times. Ineligible for inclusion were patients with other autoimmune diseases, uncontrolled infections, pregnancy or lactation. Serum thyroxine and TRAb, along with clinical symptoms, thyroid ultrasound and orbital computed tomography, were what diagnosis relied on. This record belongs to a study of Graves' ophthalmopathy and Graves' hyperthyroidism. RNA transcripts provided the template for amplifying TCR beta CDR3 regions. HTBI-primed first-round RT-PCR preceded second-round multiplex PCR. TCRdb reanalysed the multiplex PCR reads using MiXCR and keeps one entry per CDR3 protein. The top ten hold around 6.6% of the sample, which has roughly 410,000 distinct CDR3 sequences, approximately 15% seen once. This clonotype was obtained from a woman younger than 30 with stable Graves' hyperthyroidism. The sample consisted of peripheral blood.

The DNA of the CDR3 is TGTGCCCCCCGCCGGGACTCCAGCCATGGCTACACCTTC. This sequence encodes CAPRRDSSHGYTF. The chain has TRBV2 and TRBJ1-2; perhaps TRBD1 as D (5 bases). The V and J ends lost 11 bases and 6 bases respectively, with 19 bases between them. CDR1 and CDR2 (germline): SNHLY, FYNNEI. The length of the CDR3 is 13 residues.